A single sample gave rise to the 18 T cell receptor beta chains below, sequenced in a study of T-cell reconstitution after alpha-beta-depleted transplantation in children. Unique molecular identifiers tagged the TCRbeta library. TCRdb processed the PCR reads anew with MiXCR; each CDR3 protein has one entry. This table holds some 200,000 distinct CDR3 sequences, about a tenth found once. The sequencing used PBMCs from the stem cell graft donor, collected from the stem cell graft. The receptors come from a human donor who donated a stem cell graft to a child with acute lymphoblastic leukemia.

There are a few counts of this clonotype. The chain recombines TRBV7-6 with TRBJ1-3; TRBD1 matches 10 bases. From germline, CDR1 is SGHVS and CDR2 FNYEAQ. V was clipped by 5 bases and J by 0 bases; unmatched bases: 4. The CDR3 runs 16 residues. Here the CDR3 reads CASSEGQGFSGNTIYF. DNA for the CDR3: TGTGCCAGCAGCGAGGGACAGGGGTTCTCTGGAAACACCATATATTTT.

J is TRBJ2-7 and V is TRBV5-1; D possibly corresponds to TRBD1 (5 bases). Germline-derived CDR1 and CDR2 are SGHRS and YFSETQ. The CDR3 sequence is 15 residues long. Trimming pared 0 bases from V and 3 bases from J, leaving 13 bases between. In DNA, the CDR3 is TGCGCCAGCAGCTTGGCTTGGCAGGGCAGCTACGAGCAGTACTTC. The encoded protein is CASSLAWQGSYEQYF.

The rearrangement uses TRBV7-9 and TRBJ2-5; D remains unclear. In germline, CDR1 is SEHNR, CDR2 FQNEAQ (reference sequence). V dropped 3 bases and J dropped 2 bases, with 4 bases sitting between them. CDR3 size: 12 residues. In DNA, the CDR3 is TGTGCCAGCAGCTTCGGACAAGAGACCCAGTACTTC. This codes for CASSFGQETQYF.

This clonotype was recorded many times. The chain joins TRBV15 to TRBJ2-2, with 10 bases aligning to TRBD1. CDR1 and CDR2 (germline): LNHNV, YYDKDF (reference sequence). The V segment lost 3 bases and the J segment 0 bases; nucleotides outside the gene matches: 1. CDR3 length: 16 amino acids. The CDR3, as DNA: TGTGCCACCAGCAGCGGACAGGGGGCGAACACCGGGGAGCTGTTTTTT. This sequence encodes CATSSGQGANTGELFF.

J is TRBJ1-1 and V is TRBV12-5; TRBD1 might be the D (6 bases). Between the trimmed V and J ends, which lost 4 bases and 10 bases, there was a span of 13 bases. This CDR3 comprises 12 residues. Germline loops: CDR1 LGHNT, CDR2 FRNRAP. CDR3 sequence reads: CASGSEGGRAFF. The CDR3 DNA sequence: TGTGCTAGTGGTTCGGAAGGGGGGCGAGCTTTCTTT.

This sequence joins TRBV15 and TRBJ2-1; D ambiguous. The germline V and J ends were trimmed by 0 bases and 8 bases, with 5 bases remaining between them. Germline V gene lookup returns CDR1 LNHNV and CDR2 YYDKDF (reference sequence). The CDR3 spans 12 residues. The DNA of the CDR3 is TGTGCCACCAGCAGAGATCGGGATGAGCAGTTCTTC. It codes for CATSRDRDEQFF.

This clonotype was detected many times. V gene TRBV24-1 combines with J gene TRBJ2-7, with unresolved D. Trimming stripped 4 bases from V and 0 bases from J, with 12 bases between. There are 15 residues in the CDR3. Germline lookup yields CDR1 KGHDR and CDR2 SFDVKD. In DNA, the CDR3 is TGTGCCACCAGTGACCATCATCGTAACTCCTACGAGCAGTACTTC. Its translation is CATSDHHRNSYEQYF.

The chain links TRBV7-9 to TRBJ2-1; D gene uncertain. Trimming stripped 3 bases from V and 0 bases from J, with 9 bases between. The V gene's germline CDR1 is SEHNR and CDR2 FQNEAQ (reference sequence). This CDR3 spans 15 amino acids. CDR3 DNA: TGTGCCAGCAGCTTTGGAAGCTACTCCTACAATGAGCAGTTCTTC. Protein product: CASSFGSYSYNEQFF.

In its sample, this clonotype is medium-sized. This chain uses TRBV5-5 with TRBJ2-5, with a possible D match to TRBD1 (5 bases). The ends were cut back, 0 bases at V and 4 bases at J, with 19 bases in the middle. Germline loops: CDR1 SGHKS, CDR2 YYEKEE (reference sequence). This CDR3 is built from 17 residues. Here the CDR3 DNA reads TGTGCCAGCAGCTTGGTGGGTTTAAGGGGTCGAGGAGAGACCCAGTACTTC. Translating gives CASSLVGLRGRGETQYF. The entire variable domain, with the rest obtained from reference TRBV5-5 and TRBJ2-5, is as follows: DAGVTQSPTHLIKTRGQQVTLRCSPISGHKSVSWYQQVLGQGPQFIFQYYEKEERGRGNFPDRFSARQFPNYSSELNVNALLLGDSALYLCASSLVGLRGRGETQYFGPGTRLLVL.

The CDR3, as DNA: TGTGCCAGTTCACGGGGCAACTCGAACACCGGGGAGCTGTTTTTT. This encodes CASSRGNSNTGELFF. The chain combines TRBV27 with TRBJ2-2, with D perhaps matching TRBD1 or TRBD2 (5 bases each). CDR1 is MNHEY, CDR2 SMNVEV, per germline (reference sequence). V lost 9 bases to trimming and J lost 0 bases, with 14 bases between them. The CDR3 loop spans 15 amino acids.

This clonotype was seen ten or more times. The chain has TRBV20-1 and TRBJ2-7; tentatively, D is TRBD2 (6 bases). Trimming removed 0 bases at V and 3 bases at J, with 15 bases between. This CDR3 is 15 amino acids long. Germline loops: CDR1 DFQATT, CDR2 SNEGSKA (reference sequence). This CDR3 reads CSARDPPSGGYEQYF. DNA for the CDR3: TGCAGTGCTAGAGACCCCCCCTCCGGGGGCTACGAGCAGTACTTC.

This clonotype was observed a handful of times. The rearrangement joins TRBV4-3 to TRBJ1-1, with D possibly TRBD1 on 5 matching bases. The CDR3 runs 14 residues. The germline V gene has CDR1 LGHNA and CDR2 YSLEER. The ends were cut back, 1 base at V and 5 bases at J, with 11 bases in the middle. The CDR3, as DNA: TGCGCCAGCAGCCAAGCACGGGGGAGGACTGAAGCTTTCTTT. This codes for CASSQARGRTEAFF.

This clonotype was found a few times. The chain joins TRBV5-1 to TRBJ1-1; D is unresolved. The CDR3 has 16 amino acids. The germline CDR1 and CDR2 sequences are SGHRS and YFSETQ. Trimming removed 0 bases at V and 0 bases at J, with 12 bases between. The CDR3 sequence is CASSLVSSGMNTEAFF. For the CDR3, the DNA is TGCGCCAGCAGCTTGGTAAGTTCGGGGATGAACACTGAAGCTTTCTTT.

The rearrangement joins TRBV20-1 to TRBJ1-2; 9 nucleotides align to TRBD1. The trim removed 4 bases at V and 8 bases at J, leaving 11 bases unmatched. The CDR3 totals 14 residues. Germline V gene lookup returns CDR1 DFQATT and CDR2 SNEGSKA (reference sequence). The CDR3 coding sequence is TGCAGTGCTATACGTGGACAGGGGATGGGAGGCTACACCTTC. This encodes CSAIRGQGMGGYTF.

V and J are TRBV29-1 and TRBJ2-7; D gene uncertain. This CDR3 has 11 amino acids. CDR1 is SQVTM, CDR2 ANQGSEA, per germline. V lost 4 bases to trimming and J lost 5 bases, with 9 bases between them. CDR3 bases: TGCAGCGTTGCCCCAGGAGACGAGCAGTACTTC. This translates into CSVAPGDEQYF.

This clonotype was counted between two and nine times. The rearrangement uses TRBV3-1 and TRBJ2-1, with D possibly being TRBD2 (7 bases). The CDR3 sequence is 16 residues long. Germline assignment: CDR1 LGHDT and CDR2 YNNKEL (reference sequence). Trimming removed 4 bases from V and 7 bases from J, with 20 bases in between. CDR3 loop: CASSRPGGGGRNEQFF. The CDR3, as DNA: TGTGCCAGCAGCCGACCGGGCGGGGGCGGTAGAAATGAGCAGTTCTTC.

This clonotype was seen only a few times. This chain connects TRBV11-2 to TRBJ1-2, with D hard to call. This CDR3 is built from 15 residues. Germline V gives CDR1 SGHAT, CDR2 FQNNGV. Between the trimmed V and J ends, which lost 5 bases and 0 bases, there was a span of 13 bases. The CDR3 DNA sequence: TGTGCCAGCAGCACCCGACTGCGAGCTAACTATGGCTACACCTTC. Translated, it gives CASSTRLRANYGYTF.

The chain combines TRBV20-1 with TRBJ2-3, with 11 positions matching TRBD2. The CDR3 spans 16 residues. J was trimmed by 3 bases and V by 6 bases; bases with no gene match: 11. Per the germline V gene, CDR1 is DFQATT and CDR2 is SNEGSKA (reference sequence). Here the CDR3 reads CSAVRVAGGITDTQYF. CDR3 sequence (DNA): TGCAGTGCCGTTAGGGTAGCGGGGGGGATAACAGATACGCAGTATTTT.